This TCR beta chain is drawn from a study of shared clonotypes between healthy human individuals (dated by TCRdb to about 2020). Study-wide context: Two women and a few men aged 18 to 49 years were included in the cohort. For each donor, three plates each were used for CD4 naive and CD4 memory, two plates were used for CD8 naive, and one plate was used for CD8 memory. To estimate repertoire size and how much clonotypes are shared between individuals, the study performed deep sequencing of blood TCR repertoires from five healthy adults. Different laboratories and diverse techniques were used to prepare libraries and sequence TCR repertoires, to increase sequencing depth and limit assay-specific biases. Between about 0.94 and 8.9 billion PBMCs per donor were obtained by leukapheresis.

This clone occurred once. Its recognized antigen is unknown. Per-nucleotide qualities are absent, and no much larger clonotype sits a single base away. The donors were healthy, HIV-negative adults with no recently reported acute infections or vaccinations. Only Caucasian adults living in Nashville, Tennessee, USA were represented among the donors. Magnetic negative selection was used to enrich CD4+ T cells, after which naive cells were positively selected on CD45RA and the negative fraction became the memory subset. After blood collection by leukapheresis, PBMCs were isolated using Ficoll-Histopaque density gradient centrifugation and then cryopreserved in the vapor phase of liquid nitrogen. Purity and quantity of every magnetically sorted T cell population were checked by analytical flow cytometry. From each sorted fraction, genomic DNA was isolated and quantified by UV absorbance on a Nanodrop 2000c.

CDR1 SGHAT and CDR2 FQNNGV are derived from the germline V gene. From the cysteine through the phenylalanine, the CDR3 covers 15 amino acids. The kept DNA is CDR3 alone, 45 bases in frame from the first base. Relative to germline, V is missing 1 base and J is missing 2 bases, with 1 base of the junction outside any gene match. What the study reported, not specific to this receptor: Naive subsets generally had larger estimated clonotype richness than memory subsets did. The genetic and exposure-history diversity represented was limited by the small number of donors. Pairwise subsampling indicated that sequencing depth was expected to affect the degree of clonotype sharing among donors. Sampling was restricted to blood, and TCR repertoires in tissue are likely to differ from TCR repertoires in blood. Around 5% of naive CD4, 3% to 3.5% of naive CD8, 2.3% of memory CD4, and 0.35% to 0.4% of memory CD8 clonotypes were shared across several donors. Rarefaction of sorted-subset datasets indicated incomplete sequencing despite the large sequencing depth. Higher generation probabilities were observed for clonotypes shared by all four sorted-subset donors than for non-shared clonotypes.

Using the deep immunoSEQ assay, multiplex PCR amplified TCR CDR3 regions from genomic DNA. For each cell subset, the extracted genomic DNA was distributed evenly across all wells of several immunoSEQ 96-well plates, and each plate served as one replicate. For sorted subsets, each replicate PCR was loaded with about 0.2 ug genomic DNA, equivalent to some 31,000 T cell genomes. Purified libraries were quantified with a Qubit 3.0 fluorometer, sized on a Bioanalyzer 2100, and re-quantified with the KAPA Library Quantification kit. Each immunoSEQ 96-well plate was sequenced on its own single-read 150-cycle Illumina NextSeq 550 flow cell. In the paper's pipeline: Because the immunoSEQ output held only junctional sequences and lacked quality scores, the filtering could not match the filtering applied to full-length reads. Sequences were annotated with PyIR, a Python wrapper for IgBLAST v1.9, and V/J genes and CDR3 were assigned using IMGT germline references. Reads were filtered out if the reads had weak V/J assignments (E-value above 1e-6), no CDR3, stop codons, out-of-frame junctions, or ambiguous translated residues. A V3J clonotype was defined by an identical inferred V gene, J gene, and CDR3 amino acid sequence. Percentage overlap between repertoires was calculated by dividing the number of shared unique clonotypes by the size of the smaller repertoire. Repertoire richness was assessed with RTK rarefaction, the Chao1 estimator, and Recon v2.1 estimates of unobserved clonotypes. OLGA was used to compute generation probabilities for all TCRbeta clonotypes that the gDNA method yielded from a few donors. Here the immuneACCESS table is served through TCRdb, limited to in-frame sequences with V and J called. Missing clones are a known gap in these copies; in checked studies unresolved V genes cover under half, and the rest lacks a known reason. The V and J calls and clone size were taken over from that table, and D and trimming were inferred from the DNA. This sample holds some 300,000 clones; 70% to 75% were observed only once. The top ten clonotypes cover around 9.3% of the sample.

The chain couples TRBV11-2 to TRBJ2-7, with TRBD2 identical over 11 junction bases. Sequencing was done on a sample of memory CD4+ T cells sorted from blood. What this sample's cell subset or site label stands for: CD45RA-negative fraction. The sequence derives from a man aged 25 to 45 in good health. CDR3 protein: CASSLGLAGTYEQYF. In nucleotides, the sequence is TGTGCCAGCAGCTTAGGACTAGCGGGAACCTACGAGCAGTACTTC.